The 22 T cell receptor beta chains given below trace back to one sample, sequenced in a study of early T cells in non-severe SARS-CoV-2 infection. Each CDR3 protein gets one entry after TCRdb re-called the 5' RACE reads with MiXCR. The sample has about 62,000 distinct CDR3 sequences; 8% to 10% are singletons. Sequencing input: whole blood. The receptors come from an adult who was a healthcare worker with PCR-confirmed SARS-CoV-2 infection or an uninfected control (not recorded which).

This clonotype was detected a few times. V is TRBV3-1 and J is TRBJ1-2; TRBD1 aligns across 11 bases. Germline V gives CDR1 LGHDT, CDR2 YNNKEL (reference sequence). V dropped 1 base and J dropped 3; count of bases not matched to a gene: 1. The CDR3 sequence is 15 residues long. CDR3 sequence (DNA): TGTGCCAGCAGCCAAGGGACAGGGGGCCACTATGGCTACACCTTC. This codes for CASSQGTGGHYGYTF.

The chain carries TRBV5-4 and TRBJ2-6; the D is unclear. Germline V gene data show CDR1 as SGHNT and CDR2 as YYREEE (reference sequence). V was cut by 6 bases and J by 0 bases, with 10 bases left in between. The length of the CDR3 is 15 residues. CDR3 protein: CASKATSSGANVLTF. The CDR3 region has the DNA TGTGCCAGCAAGGCTACTTCCTCTGGGGCCAACGTCCTGACTTTC.

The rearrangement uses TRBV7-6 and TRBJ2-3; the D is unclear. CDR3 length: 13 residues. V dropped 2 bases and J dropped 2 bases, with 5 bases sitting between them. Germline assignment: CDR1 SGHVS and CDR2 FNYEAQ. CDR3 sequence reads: CASSLLTTDTQYF. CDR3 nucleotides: TGTGCCAGCAGCTTATTGACCACAGATACGCAGTATTTT.

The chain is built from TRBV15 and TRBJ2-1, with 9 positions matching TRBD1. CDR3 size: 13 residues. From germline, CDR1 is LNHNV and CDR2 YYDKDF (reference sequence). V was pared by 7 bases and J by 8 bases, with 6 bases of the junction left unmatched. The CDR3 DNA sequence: TGTGCCACCAAGAAACAGGGGGCGTATGAGCAGTTCTTC. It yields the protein CATKKQGAYEQFF.

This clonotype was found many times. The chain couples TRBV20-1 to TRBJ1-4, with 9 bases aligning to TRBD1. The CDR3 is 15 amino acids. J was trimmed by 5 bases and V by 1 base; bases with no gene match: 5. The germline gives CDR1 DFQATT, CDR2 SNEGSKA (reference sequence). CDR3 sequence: CSARVSGTGNEKLFF. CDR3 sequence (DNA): TGCAGTGCTAGAGTCTCCGGGACAGGGAATGAAAAACTGTTTTTT.

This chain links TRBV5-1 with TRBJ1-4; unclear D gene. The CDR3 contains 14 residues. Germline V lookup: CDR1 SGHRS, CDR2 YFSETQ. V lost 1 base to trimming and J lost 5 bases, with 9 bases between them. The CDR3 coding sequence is TGCGCCAGCAGCTTGAGGGATTTAAATGAAAAACTGTTTTTT. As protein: CASSLRDLNEKLFF.

The CDR3 loop reads CASSFGTRKTEAFF. CDR3 nucleotides: TGTGCCAGCAGTTTCGGGACCCGGAAAACTGAAGCTTTCTTT. The chain recombines TRBV12-3 or TRBV12-4 with TRBJ1-1, with D possibly TRBD1 on 5 matching bases. Trimming pared 3 bases from V and 5 bases from J, leaving 13 bases between. This CDR3 has 14 residues.

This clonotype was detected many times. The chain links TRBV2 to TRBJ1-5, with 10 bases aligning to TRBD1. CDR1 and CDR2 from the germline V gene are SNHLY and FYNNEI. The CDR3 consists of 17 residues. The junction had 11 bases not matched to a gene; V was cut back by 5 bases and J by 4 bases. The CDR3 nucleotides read TGTGCCAGCAGTATACGGGACAGGGGTCTCGAAAATCAGCCCCAGCATTTT. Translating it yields CASSIRDRGLENQPQHF.

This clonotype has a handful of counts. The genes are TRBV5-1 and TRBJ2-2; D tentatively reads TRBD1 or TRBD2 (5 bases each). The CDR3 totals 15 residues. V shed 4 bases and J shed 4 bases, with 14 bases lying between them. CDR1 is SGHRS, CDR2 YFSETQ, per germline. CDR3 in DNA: TGCGCCAGCAGCCCCCCTGAGAGGGGCACCGGGGAGCTGTTTTTT. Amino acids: CASSPPERGTGELFF.

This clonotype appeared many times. This chain's CDR3 is CASSVDELEAATSTDTQYF. The CDR3 DNA reads TGTGCCAGCAGCGTAGACGAGCTCGAGGCCGCAACTAGCACAGATACGCAGTATTTT. The V gene is TRBV9, the J gene TRBJ2-3; D gene unclear. The CDR3 contains 19 residues. Trimming pared 0 bases from V and 0 bases from J, leaving 20 bases between. CDR1 is SGDLS and CDR2 is YYNGEE in the germline V gene.

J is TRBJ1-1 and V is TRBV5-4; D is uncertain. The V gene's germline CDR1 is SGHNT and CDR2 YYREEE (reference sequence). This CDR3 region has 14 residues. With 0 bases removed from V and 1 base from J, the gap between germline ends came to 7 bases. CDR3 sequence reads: CASSLVSRNTEAFF. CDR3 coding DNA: TGTGCCAGCAGCTTGGTTTCCCGGAACACTGAAGCTTTCTTT.

The chain's CDR3 is CAISDPSKGTDNEQFF. The CDR3 DNA reads TGTGCCATCAGTGACCCGTCGAAAGGGACAGACAATGAGCAGTTCTTC. This chain connects TRBV10-3 to TRBJ2-1; 7 nucleotides line up with TRBD1. The CDR3 runs 16 residues. Germline trimming cut 3 bases from V and 5 bases from J; bases unmatched to any gene: 10. Germline V gene data show CDR1 as ENHRY and CDR2 as SYGVKD.

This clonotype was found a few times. This chain's CDR3 is CSARGQSNTEAFF. CDR3 bases: TGCAGTGCTAGAGGACAGTCGAACACTGAAGCTTTCTTT. The chain combines TRBV20-1 with TRBJ1-1, with D tentatively TRBD1 (5 bases). CDR3 length equals 13 residues. With 1 base removed from V and 1 base from J, the gap between germline ends came to 7 bases. CDR1 DFQATT and CDR2 SNEGSKA come from the germline V gene (reference sequence).

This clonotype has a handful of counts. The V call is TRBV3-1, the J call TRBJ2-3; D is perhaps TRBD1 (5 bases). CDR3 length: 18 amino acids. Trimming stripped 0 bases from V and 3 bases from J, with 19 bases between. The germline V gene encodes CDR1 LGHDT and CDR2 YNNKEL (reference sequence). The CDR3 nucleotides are TGTGCCAGCAGCCAAGAGGTTACCGACCTCTCAGGGACAGATACGCAGTATTTT. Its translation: CASSQEVTDLSGTDTQYF.

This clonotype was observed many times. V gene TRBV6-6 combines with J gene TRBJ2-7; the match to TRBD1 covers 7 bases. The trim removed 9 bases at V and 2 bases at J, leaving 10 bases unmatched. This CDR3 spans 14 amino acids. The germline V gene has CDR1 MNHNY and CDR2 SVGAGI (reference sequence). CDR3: CASRDSLFAYEQYV. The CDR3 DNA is TGTGCCAGTCGGGACAGCCTCTTTGCCTACGAGCAGTACGTC.

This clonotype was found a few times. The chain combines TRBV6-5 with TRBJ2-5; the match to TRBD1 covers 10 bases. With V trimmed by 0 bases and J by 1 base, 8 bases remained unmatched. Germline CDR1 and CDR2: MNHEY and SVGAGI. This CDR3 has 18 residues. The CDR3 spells CASSYSTGTGASQETQYF. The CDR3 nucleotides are TGTGCCAGCAGTTACTCAACCGGGACAGGGGCTTCCCAAGAGACCCAGTACTTC.

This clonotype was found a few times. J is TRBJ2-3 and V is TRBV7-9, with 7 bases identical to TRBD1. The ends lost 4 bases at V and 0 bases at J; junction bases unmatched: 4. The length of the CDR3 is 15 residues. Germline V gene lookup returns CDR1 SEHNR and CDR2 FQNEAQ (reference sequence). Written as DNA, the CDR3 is TGTGCCAGCAGCTCGGGGACAGTGAGCACAGATACGCAGTATTTT. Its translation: CASSSGTVSTDTQYF. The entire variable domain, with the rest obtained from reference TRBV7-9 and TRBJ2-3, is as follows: DTGVSQNPRHKITKRGQNVTFRCDPISEHNRLYWYRQTLGQGPEFLTYFQNEAQLEKSRLLSDRFSAERPKGSFSTLEIQRTEQGDSAMYLCASSSGTVSTDTQYFGPGTRLTVL.

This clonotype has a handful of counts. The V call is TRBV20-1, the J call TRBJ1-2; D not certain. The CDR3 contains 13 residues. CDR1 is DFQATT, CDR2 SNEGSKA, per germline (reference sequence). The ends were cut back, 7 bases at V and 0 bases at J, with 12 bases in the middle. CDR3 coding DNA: TGCAGTGTCCCGGAACCCTCTAACTATGGCTACACCTTC. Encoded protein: CSVPEPSNYGYTF.

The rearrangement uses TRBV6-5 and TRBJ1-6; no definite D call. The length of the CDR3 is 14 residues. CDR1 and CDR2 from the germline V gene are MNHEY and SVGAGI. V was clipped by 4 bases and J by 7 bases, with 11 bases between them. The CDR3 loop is CASSFDGGNSPLHF. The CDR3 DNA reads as TGTGCCAGCAGTTTTGACGGAGGCAATTCACCCCTCCACTTT.

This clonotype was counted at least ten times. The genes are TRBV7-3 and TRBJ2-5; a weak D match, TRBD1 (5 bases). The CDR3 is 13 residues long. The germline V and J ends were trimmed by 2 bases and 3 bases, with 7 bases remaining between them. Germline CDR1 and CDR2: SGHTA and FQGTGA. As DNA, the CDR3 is TGTGCCAGCAGCTTAGGGGCGGAAGAGACCCAGTACTTC. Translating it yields CASSLGAEETQYF.

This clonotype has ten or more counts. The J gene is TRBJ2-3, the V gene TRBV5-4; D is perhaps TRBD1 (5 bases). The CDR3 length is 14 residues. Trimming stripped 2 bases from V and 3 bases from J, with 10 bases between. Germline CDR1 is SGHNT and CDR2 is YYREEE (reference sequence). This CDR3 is CASSLQVETDTQYF. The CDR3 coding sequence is TGTGCCAGCAGCTTACAGGTCGAGACAGATACGCAGTATTTT.

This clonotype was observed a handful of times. The CDR3 region is CASRKVAGGHSGANVLTF. DNA of the CDR3: TGTGCCAGCAGGAAGGTGGCGGGGGGCCACTCTGGGGCCAACGTCCTGACTTTC. This rearrangement joins TRBV27 to TRBJ2-6; 8 nucleotides match TRBD2. Germline-derived CDR1 and CDR2 are MNHEY and SMNVEV (reference sequence). J lost 0 bases, V lost 6 bases, and 10 bases had no gene match. The CDR3 is 18 amino acids.